A single sample is the source of the 15 T cell receptor beta chains below, sequenced in a study of OX40 agonist ivuxolimab in advanced cancers. Only in-frame clones appear in the TCRdb table, and some are missing; sequencing was by immunoSEQ multiplex PCR. The sample has 90,000 to 150,000 clones, 85% to 90% seen once. Specimen: CD4+ or CD8+ T cells sorted from blood, collected in a trial of the OX40 agonist ivuxolimab. Every receptor here comes from an adult with an advanced solid tumor such as melanoma, head and neck, liver or kidney cancer.

This chain links TRBV7-8 with TRBJ2-7; D tentatively reads TRBD1 or TRBD2 (5 bases each). CDR1 SGHVS and CDR2 FQNEAQ come from the germline V gene. The CDR3 loop spans 13 amino acids. V was pared by 3 bases and J by 4 bases, with 10 bases between. The CDR3 sequence: CASSFKGSYEQYF. The CDR3, as DNA: TGTGCCAGCAGCTTTAAGGGGAGTTACGAGCAGTACTTC.

V gene TRBV19 combines with J gene TRBJ1-5; D not resolved. CDR1 is LNHDA and CDR2 is SQIVND in the germline V gene (reference sequence). The CDR3 contains 14 residues. The V and J ends lost 5 bases and 3 bases respectively, with 11 bases between them. The CDR3 loop reads CASSAPTDNQPQHF. The CDR3 DNA reads as TGTGCCAGTAGTGCCCCTACAGACAATCAGCCCCAGCATTTT.

This sequence joins TRBV18 and TRBJ2-1; D is possibly TRBD2 (6 bases). V was shortened by 0 bases and J by 0 bases, with 9 bases between the two germline ends. The CDR3 has 16 residues. Germline CDR1 KGHSH, CDR2 LQKENI. As DNA, the CDR3 is TGTGCCAGCTCACCACCGGGGGGAATCTCCTACAATGAGCAGTTCTTC. This translates into CASSPPGGISYNEQFF.

This sequence joins TRBV19 and TRBJ1-2; no definite D call. There are 13 residues in the CDR3. The V and J ends lost 5 bases and 8 bases respectively, with 15 bases between them. Germline loops: CDR1 LNHDA, CDR2 SQIVND (reference sequence). Written as DNA, the CDR3 is TGTGCCAGTAGTCCGACCAGATCTGGGGGCTACACCTTC. Translation gives CASSPTRSGGYTF.

Concerning this clone itself: Germline and junction disagree at one end, which may indicate a read error. The chain uses TRBV7-7 and TRBJ2-2; a weak D match, TRBD2 (6 bases). From germline, CDR1 is SSHAT and CDR2 FNYEAQ (reference sequence). This CDR3 is built from 15 residues. The DNA for the CDR3 is TGTGCTAGCAGCCCTCTTTGGCGGGGCACCGGGGAGCTGTTTTTT. Amino acids: CASSPLWRGTGELFF.

The chain has TRBV7-9 and TRBJ1-2; 8 nucleotides line up with TRBD1. Germline assignment: CDR1 SEHNR and CDR2 FQNEAQ (reference sequence). V shed 6 bases and J 8 bases; nucleotides not matched to a gene: 11. This CDR3 is 14 amino acids long. The CDR3 sequence: CASSFNLRTGGYTF. CDR3 DNA: TGTGCCAGCAGTTTCAACCTTAGGACAGGGGGCTACACCTTC.

The genes are TRBV7-3 and TRBJ1-4; 8 bases agree with TRBD1. The CDR3 runs 15 residues. Germline assignment: CDR1 SGHTA and CDR2 FQGTGA. Trimming removed 6 bases from V and 5 bases from J; junction bases left unmatched: 8. The CDR3 is CASSQTGVVNEKLFF. For the CDR3, the DNA is TGTGCCAGCAGTCAGACAGGGGTCGTAAATGAAAAACTGTTTTTT.

The CDR3 coding sequence is TGTGCCACCCCGACCCTTCGGCGTGGTAGGGGTCTAGGCAGTCATGAAAAACTGTTTTTT. This codes for CATPTLRRGRGLGSHEKLFF. V is TRBV19 and J is TRBJ1-4, with D possibly matching TRBD1 (5 bases). Trimming shortened V by 10 bases and J by 6 bases, and 36 bases separated the two germline ends. Per germline, CDR1 LNHDA and CDR2 SQIVND (reference sequence). CDR3 length: 20 amino acids.

The rearrangement joins TRBV2 to TRBJ2-2; D possibly matches TRBD1 or TRBD2 (6 bases each). Germline values: CDR1 SNHLY, CDR2 FYNNEI. V was pared by 4 bases and J by 5 bases, with 14 bases between. The CDR3 runs 15 residues. The CDR3 here is CASSGGALGTGELFF. The CDR3 region has the DNA TGTGCCAGCAGTGGGGGGGCCCTCGGGACCGGGGAGCTGTTTTTT.

In its sample, this clone was seen a few times. The chain uses TRBV7-2 and TRBJ1-6; possible D gene TRBD1, 5 bases. Germline V gene data show CDR1 as SGHTA and CDR2 as FQGNSA. The CDR3 is 17 amino acids. The V gene lost 1 base and the J gene lost 8 bases, with 18 bases spanning the gap. CDR3 sequence reads: CASSLGRVRGWDSPLHF. The CDR3 DNA reads TGTGCCAGCAGCTTAGGAAGGGTGAGGGGCTGGGATTCACCCCTCCACTTT.

The V and J genes are TRBV10-3 and TRBJ1-2, with a weak D call TRBD1 (5 bases). Germline V lookup: CDR1 ENHRY, CDR2 SYGVKD. The V and J ends lost 0 bases and 2 bases respectively, with 16 bases between them. This CDR3 contains 17 residues. The chain's CDR3 is CAISESPTGTENYGYTF. In nucleotides, the CDR3 is TGTGCCATCAGTGAGTCGCCTACCGGGACTGAAAACTATGGCTACACCTTC.

The chain uses TRBV18 and TRBJ2-5; D is uncertain. Trimming pared 4 bases from V and 0 bases from J, leaving 9 bases between. CDR1 and CDR2 (germline): KGHSH, LQKENI. The CDR3 loop spans 14 amino acids. As DNA, the CDR3 is TGTGCCAGCTCACTCAGACGGGACCAAGAGACCCAGTACTTC. Protein: CASSLRRDQETQYF.

The chain uses TRBV18 and TRBJ1-4, with D unclear. V was cut by 3 bases and J by 0 bases, with 8 bases left in between. Germline CDR1 and CDR2: KGHSH and LQKENI. The CDR3 covers 15 residues. The CDR3 DNA follows: TGTGCCAGCTCACCCGGGTCCCCAACTAATGAAAAACTGTTTTTT. Amino acids: CASSPGSPTNEKLFF.

The gene calls are TRBV28 and TRBJ2-7; no reliable D call. This CDR3 is built from 11 residues. CDR1 and CDR2 from the germline V gene are MDHEN and SYDVKM. Trimming pared 6 bases from V and 3 bases from J, leaving 6 bases between. This CDR3 is CASRADYEQYF. In DNA, the CDR3 is TGTGCCAGCAGGGCTGACTACGAGCAGTACTTC.

This sequence joins TRBV6-1 and TRBJ2-7, with 8 bases lining up with TRBD1. The CDR3 has 13 amino acids. Germline CDR1 is MNHNS and CDR2 is SASEGT. J lost 6 bases, V lost 8 bases, and 9 bases had no gene match. CDR3 protein: CASQGAGRGEQYF. The CDR3 DNA sequence: TGTGCCAGCCAGGGGGCGGGAAGGGGCGAGCAGTACTTC.